The present entry profiles one T cell receptor (beta chain) with its context. Attached unique molecular identifiers marked individual cDNA molecules. TCRdb called the 5' RACE reads again in MiXCR, with one record for every CDR3 protein. Of under 70,000 distinct CDR3 sequences listed, approximately 10% are singletons. CDR3 length: 13 amino acids. V shed 6 bases and J shed 0 bases, with 7 bases lying between them. Germline V gives CDR1 MNHNY, CDR2 SVGAGI (reference sequence). These data come from a study of early T cells in non-severe SARS-CoV-2 infection. Study at large: The chains were unpaired, and the sequenced material was bulk RNA from unsorted whole blood.

The material sequenced was whole blood. This clonotype was sampled from an adult who was a healthcare worker with PCR-confirmed SARS-CoV-2 infection or an uninfected control (not recorded which). This chain uses TRBV6-6 with TRBJ2-3; D is ambiguous. This chain's CDR3 is CASSRQSTDTQYF. CDR3 sequence (DNA): TGTGCCAGCAGCCGTCAGAGCACAGATACGCAGTATTTT.